This T cell receptor (beta chain) derives from a study of cytomegalovirus exposure and HLA in healthy donors. General study results and limits: In vitro checks showed that three CMV-associated chains really do target CMV antigens. Follow-up analysis later connected one missense variant in DCLRE1C with trimming of TCR beta V- and J-genes.

Every donor was a healthy person donating bone marrow. Trimming took 4 bases from V and 8 from J; bases not matched to a gene: 6. The CDR3 spans 15 residues. CDR1 is SGHVS, CDR2 FNYEAQ, per germline. On this clone: Antigen unknown.

The PCR employed 60 Vbeta primers together with 13 Jbeta primers. In the original workflow: Later analysis identified tens of millions of unique TCR beta chains, roughly 11 million shared. Sequencing was performed with immunoSEQ multiplex PCR; in TCRdb, only in-frame clones are kept and a portion is missing. The DNA was the basis for D and trimming; V, J and clone size are from that table. This sample has approximately 200,000 clones, with around 77% found just once. This chain joins TRBV7-6 and TRBJ2-1; 12 bases are shared with TRBD2. This clonotype originated in a man aged 25-40 years in good health and CMV-seronegative. The specimen was PBMCs. The CDR3 here is CASSSRTSGTHEQFF. In nucleotides, the CDR3 is TGTGCCAGCAGCTCTCGGACTAGCGGGACCCATGAGCAGTTCTTC.